These 23 T cell receptor beta chains share one sample of origin, sequenced in a study of blood T cell repertoires in COVID-19. TCRdb's copy holds only in-frame clones and misses some; the assay was immunoSEQ multiplex PCR. The sample holds 200,000 to 300,000 clones, 70% to 90% seen once. The sequenced sample consisted of peripheral blood. The receptor set was obtained from a man younger than 45 with active or convalescent COVID-19.

The V and J genes are TRBV30 and TRBJ1-6, with 7 positions matching TRBD1. This CDR3 contains 14 residues. Germline V gene lookup returns CDR1 GTSNPN and CDR2 SVGIG (reference sequence). V was clipped by 3 bases and J by 8 bases; unmatched bases: 7. The CDR3 here is CAWSPGTEYSPLHF. For the CDR3, the DNA is TGTGCCTGGAGCCCCGGGACAGAGTATTCACCCCTCCACTTT. The full variable domain, in which reference TRBV30 and TRBJ1-6 provide the parts outside the CDR3, is SQTIHQWPATLVQPVGSPLSLECTVEGTSNPNLYWYRQAAGRGLQLLFYSVGIGQISSEVPQNLSASRPQDRQFILSSKKLLLSDSGFYLCAWSPGTEYSPLHFGNGTRLTVT.

The chain carries TRBV10-3 and TRBJ2-7; 11 nucleotides line up with TRBD1. The CDR3 sequence is 15 residues long. V was pared by 3 bases and J by 6 bases, with 7 bases of the junction left unmatched. CDR1 ENHRY and CDR2 SYGVKD come from the germline V gene. CDR3 in amino acids: CAISDPGTGGSEQYF. The CDR3 nucleotides read TGTGCCATCAGTGACCCCGGGACAGGGGGATCCGAGCAGTACTTC.

The chain uses TRBV7-9 and TRBJ1-6; D not certain. Germline CDR1 and CDR2: SEHNR and FQNEAQ (reference sequence). The CDR3 sequence is 15 residues long. V lost 2 bases and J lost 8, with 13 bases in between. This CDR3 is CASSLMVPGDSPLHF. CDR3 DNA sequence: TGTGCCAGCAGCTTAATGGTCCCCGGAGATTCACCCCTCCACTTT.

V and J are TRBV11-2 and TRBJ2-1, with 8 bases matching TRBD1. CDR1 is SGHAT, CDR2 FQNNGV, per germline. The length of the CDR3 is 16 residues. V shed 1 base, J shed 0 bases, and the junction held 2 bases outside the gene matches. The CDR3 sequence: CASSLATGGSYNEQFF. The CDR3 DNA reads as TGTGCCAGCAGCTTAGCTACAGGGGGCTCCTACAATGAGCAGTTCTTC.

This chain uses TRBV10-3 with TRBJ1-6, with a tentative D call TRBD1 (5 bases). The V end was cut by 10 bases, the J end by 0 bases, with 13 bases between. This CDR3 has 15 amino acids. Germline V gene sequence: CDR1 ENHRY, CDR2 SYGVKD. CDR3 loop: CATGGGSSYNSPLHF. The CDR3, as DNA: TGTGCCACCGGGGGGGGGAGCTCCTATAATTCACCCCTCCACTTT.

The chain links TRBV7-9 to TRBJ1-4, with a tentative D call TRBD1 (6 bases). There are 16 residues in the CDR3. Trimming removed 0 bases at V and 6 bases at J, with 14 bases between. Germline V gives CDR1 SEHNR, CDR2 FQNEAQ (reference sequence). This CDR3 reads CASSLARTVGDEKLFF. CDR3 sequence (DNA): TGTGCCAGCAGCTTAGCGAGGACAGTCGGTGATGAAAAACTGTTTTTT.

The V gene is TRBV6-5, the J gene TRBJ2-1, with 8 positions matching TRBD2. The junction had 9 bases not matched to a gene; V was cut back by 2 bases and J by 12 bases. Germline loops: CDR1 MNHEY, CDR2 SVGAGI. This CDR3 contains 14 residues. Here the CDR3 DNA reads TGTGCCAGCAGTTACCGAACCAGCGGGGGCCCGCAGTTCTTC. Translated: CASSYRTSGGPQFF.

The chain employs TRBV5-1 and TRBJ2-3; 15 bases are shared with TRBD2. V gave up 0 bases and J gave up 2 bases; unmatched junction bases: 4. This CDR3 has 18 residues. CDR1 is SGHRS and CDR2 is YFSETQ in the germline V gene. CDR3 sequence: CASSLEGLAGGPTDTQYF. The CDR3 DNA is TGCGCCAGCAGCTTGGAGGGACTAGCGGGGGGACCCACAGATACGCAGTATTTT.

The V gene is TRBV19, the J gene TRBJ2-5; 11 positions match TRBD2. Germline trimming cut 1 base from V and 3 bases from J; bases unmatched to any gene: 4. Germline V gene sequence: CDR1 LNHDA, CDR2 SQIVND (reference sequence). This CDR3 is built from 16 residues. Here the CDR3 DNA reads TGTGCCAGTAGTATAGGGGGACTAGCGGAAGAAGAGACCCAGTACTTC. Translation: CASSIGGLAEEETQYF. The full variable domain, in which reference TRBV19 and TRBJ2-5 provide the parts outside the CDR3, is DGGITQSPKYLFRKEGQNVTLSCEQNLNHDAMYWYRQDPGQGLRLIYYSQIVNDFQKGDIAEGYSVSREKKESFPLTVTSAQKNPTAFYLCASSIGGLAEEETQYFGPGTRLLVL.

V and J are TRBV10-1 and TRBJ1-1; tentative D call: TRBD1 (6 bases). CDR3 length: 13 residues. Germline V gene data show CDR1 as WNHNN and CDR2 as SYGVQD (reference sequence). The V end was cut by 8 bases, the J end by 3 bases, with 13 bases between. CDR3 sequence (DNA): TGCGCCAGCGGTCAGGGGACGGACACTGAAGCTTTCTTT. Translated, it gives CASGQGTDTEAFF.

The chain recombines TRBV11-2 with TRBJ2-3; the match to TRBD2 covers 7 bases. Looked up from germline, CDR1 is SGHAT and CDR2 is FQNNGV. This CDR3 has 14 residues. V lost 4 bases to trimming and J lost 5 bases; unmatched junction nucleotides: 6. The CDR3 sequence is CASSYPGGGDTQYF. CDR3 nucleotide sequence: TGTGCCAGCAGCTATCCTGGGGGGGGAGATACGCAGTATTTT.

This clone was observed a single time. The gene calls are TRBV18 and TRBJ2-5; D gene ambiguous. V was shortened by 6 bases and J by 1 base, with 9 bases between the two germline ends. This CDR3 contains 13 residues. The V gene's germline CDR1 is KGHSH and CDR2 LQKENI. The CDR3 spells CASSPASQETQYF. CDR3 nucleotide sequence: TGTGCCAGCTCCCCCGCGAGCCAAGAGACCCAGTACTTC.

The rearrangement uses TRBV6-2 or TRBV6-3 and TRBJ1-1; D might be TRBD1 (5 bases). Germline loops: CDR1 MNHEY, CDR2 SVGEGT. The germline V and J ends were trimmed by 3 bases and 6 bases, with 20 bases remaining between them. The CDR3 extends over 16 amino acids. This CDR3 is CASSYIHGRGWPEAFF. The CDR3 DNA sequence: TGTGCCAGCAGTTATATTCACGGGCGGGGGTGGCCTGAAGCTTTCTTT.

The chain joins TRBV6-5 to TRBJ2-1; 9 bases are shared with TRBD2. The CDR3 runs to 14 residues. Germline CDR1 MNHEY, CDR2 SVGAGI. The V segment lost 6 bases and the J segment 7 bases; nucleotides outside the gene matches: 7. The CDR3 nucleotides are TGTGCCAGCAGGATCGCGCGGGGGGGAAATGAGCAGTTCTTC. This sequence encodes CASRIARGGNEQFF.

The chain is built from TRBV6-4 and TRBJ1-6, with D unresolved. CDR3 length equals 14 residues. V lost 6 bases to trimming and J lost 8 bases, with 14 bases between them. From germline, CDR1 is MRHNA and CDR2 SNTAGT. DNA for the CDR3: TGTGCCAGCAGCCCGGGGTCTACCGATTCACCCCTCCACTTT. This sequence encodes CASSPGSTDSPLHF.

The gene calls are TRBV19 and TRBJ1-2; 8 bases are a match to TRBD1. The germline CDR1 and CDR2 sequences are LNHDA and SQIVND (reference sequence). The junction had 7 bases not matched to a gene; V was cut back by 2 bases and J by 8 bases. The CDR3 runs 14 residues. CDR3 residues: CASSIRGTGIGYTF. CDR3 DNA sequence: TGTGCCAGTAGTATACGGGGGACAGGTATCGGCTACACCTTC.

Only a few counts were recorded for this clone. CDR3 coding DNA: TGTGCCAGCAGCCCTAGAACTAGCGGCGCCTACAATGAGCAGTTCTTC. Protein: CASSPRTSGAYNEQFF. This chain joins TRBV3-1 (or the pseudogene TRBV3-2) and TRBJ2-1, with 8 bases fitting TRBD2. CDR1 LGHDT and CDR2 YNNKEL come from the germline V gene (reference sequence). This CDR3 has 16 residues. Trimming removed 4 bases from V and 2 bases from J; junction bases left unmatched: 7.

The rearrangement uses TRBV6-5 and TRBJ2-3, with 10 bases identical to TRBD1. In germline, CDR1 is MNHEY, CDR2 SVGAGI. The CDR3 loop spans 15 amino acids. J lost 4 bases, V lost 5 bases, and 6 bases had no gene match. The CDR3: CASSIGQGGSDTQYF. CDR3 sequence (DNA): TGTGCCAGCAGTATCGGACAGGGGGGGTCAGATACGCAGTATTTT.

The chain links TRBV11-3 to TRBJ1-5; weak D call: TRBD1 (6 bases). The V end lost 6 bases, the J end lost 4 bases, and 10 bases lay between the germline ends. This CDR3 is 13 amino acids long. CDR1 SGHNT and CDR2 YENEEA come from the germline V gene. CDR3 DNA sequence: TGTGCCAGCAGGATGGACAGAAATCAGCCCCAGCATTTT. The encoded protein is CASRMDRNQPQHF.

The chain is built from TRBV6-5 and TRBJ2-6, with unresolved D. Germline CDR1 MNHEY, CDR2 SVGAGI. The CDR3 is 15 amino acids. V lost 6 bases, J lost 1 base, and 10 bases lay in between. CDR3 region: CASRADRSGANVLTF. The DNA for the CDR3 is TGTGCCAGCAGGGCAGATCGATCTGGGGCCAACGTCCTGACTTTC.

The CDR3 DNA follows: TGTGCCAGCAGTGAAAGTCAGGGGGCCAACATTCAGTACTTC. Its translation: CASSESQGANIQYF. The chain carries TRBV2 and TRBJ2-4; TRBD1 aligns across 8 bases. Germline CDR1 and CDR2: SNHLY and FYNNEI. V dropped 2 bases and J dropped 7; count of bases not matched to a gene: 4. This CDR3 is 14 amino acids long.

This clone was recorded only once. The J gene is TRBJ1-1, the V gene TRBV6-6, with 8 bases matching TRBD1. The trim removed 0 bases at V and 4 bases at J, leaving 1 base unmatched. The CDR3 loop spans 14 amino acids. CDR1 and CDR2 (germline): MNHNY, SVGAGI (reference sequence). In DNA, the CDR3 is TGTGCCAGCAGTTACTCCGGACAGGGCACTGAAGCTTTCTTT. Amino acids: CASSYSGQGTEAFF.

The chain employs TRBV27 and TRBJ1-2; D perhaps matches TRBD1 (6 bases). The CDR3 totals 14 residues. The ends were cut back, 3 bases at V and 4 bases at J, with 12 bases in the middle. Germline CDR1 reads MNHEY; CDR2 reads SMNVEV (reference sequence). The CDR3 protein is CASSFSGHRYGYTF. In DNA, the CDR3 is TGTGCCAGCAGTTTTTCGGGACACCGCTATGGCTACACCTTC.